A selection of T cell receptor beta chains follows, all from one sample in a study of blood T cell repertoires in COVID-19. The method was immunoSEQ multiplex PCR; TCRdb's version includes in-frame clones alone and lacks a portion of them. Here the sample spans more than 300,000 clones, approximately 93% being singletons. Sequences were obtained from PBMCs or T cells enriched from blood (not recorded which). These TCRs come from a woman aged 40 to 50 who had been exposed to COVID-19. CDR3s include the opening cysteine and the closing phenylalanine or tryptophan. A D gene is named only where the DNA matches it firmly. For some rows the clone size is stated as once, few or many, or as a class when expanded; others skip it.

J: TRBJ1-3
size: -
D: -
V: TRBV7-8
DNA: TGTGCCAGCAGCGTATCAAGCGGTTCCGGAAACACCATATATTTT
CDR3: CASSVSSGSGNTIYF

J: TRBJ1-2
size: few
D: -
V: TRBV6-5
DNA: TGTGCCAGCAGTTACGGGCAGGGAGGGTATGGCTACACCTTC
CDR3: CASSYGQGGYGYTF

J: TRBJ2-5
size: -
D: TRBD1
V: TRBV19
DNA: TGTGCCAGTAGTAAGGACAGGGGGAATCGAGAGACCCAGTACTTC
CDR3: CASSKDRGNRETQYF

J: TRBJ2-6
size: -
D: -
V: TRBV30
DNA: TGTGCCTGGAGTGTACCGACAGGGGCCAACGTCCTGACTTTC
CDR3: CAWSVPTGANVLTF

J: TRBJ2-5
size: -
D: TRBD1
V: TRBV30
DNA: TGTGCCTCGGGACAGGGTAGAGGGACCCAGTACTTC
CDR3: CASGQGRGTQYF

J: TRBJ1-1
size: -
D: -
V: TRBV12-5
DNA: TGTGCTAGTGGTCGTCAGGGCTACACTGAAGCTTTCTTT
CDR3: CASGRQGYTEAFF

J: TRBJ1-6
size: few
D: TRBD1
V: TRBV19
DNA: TGTGCCAGCCAGCGGACAGGGGATTCACCCCTCCACTTT
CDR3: CASQRTGDSPLHF

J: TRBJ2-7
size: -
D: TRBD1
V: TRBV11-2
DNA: TGTGCCAGCAGCTCCACTATCGGGACAGGGAAGGCGGGAAACTACGAGCAGTACTTC
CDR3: CASSSTIGTGKAGNYEQYF

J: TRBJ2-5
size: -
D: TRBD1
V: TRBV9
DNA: TGTGCCAGTGGGACAGGGATGATAGAGACCCAGTACTTC
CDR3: CASGTGMIETQYF

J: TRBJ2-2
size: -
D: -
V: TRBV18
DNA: TGTGCCAGCTCATCCACGAGTACCGGGGAGCTGTTTTTT
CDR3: CASSSTSTGELFF

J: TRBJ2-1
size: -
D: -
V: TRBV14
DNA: TGTGCCAGCAGCCAAGATATTGAGCAGTTCTTC
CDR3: CASSQDIEQFF

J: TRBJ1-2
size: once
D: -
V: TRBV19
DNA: TGTGCCAGTAGTACCACTATAGCTGCCGGGGGGGGCAGCTATGGCTACACCTTC
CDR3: CASSTTIAAGGGSYGYTF

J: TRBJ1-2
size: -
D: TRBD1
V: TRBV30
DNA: TGTGCCTGGAGTTTAATCGGGACAGTCTATGGCTACACCTTC
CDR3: CAWSLIGTVYGYTF

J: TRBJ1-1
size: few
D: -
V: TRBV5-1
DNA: TGCGCCAGCAGCTTGACCAGGGAGGTGAACACTGAAGCTTTCTTT
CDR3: CASSLTREVNTEAFF

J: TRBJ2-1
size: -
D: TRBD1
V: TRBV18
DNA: TGTGCCAGCTCACTAGGGCAGGGGGACAATGAGCAGTTCTTC
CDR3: CASSLGQGDNEQFF